These T cell receptor beta chains were read from a single sample in a study of CD8+CD57+ T cells in acquired aplastic anemia. TCRdb used MiXCR to reprocess the reads, holding one entry per CDR3 protein. Of more than 150,000 distinct CDR3 sequences in the sample, over 40% are singletons; the top ten hold 2.5% to 3.5%. Input material: sorted CD4+, CD8+, or CD8+CD57+ T cells (not recorded which) from PBMCs. These receptors were taken from a human donor with aplastic anemia. CDR3s include the opening cysteine and the closing phenylalanine or tryptophan. The D gene is left open where the match is weak. Some rows mark clone size as missing; the rest say once, few, many or name a class of expanded clone.

TRBV29-1	TRBJ1-2	-	-	13	CSSSVGRPYGYTF	TGCAGCAGTTCCGTGGGACGGCCGTATGGCTACACCTTC
TRBV20-1	TRBJ2-3	-	-	11	CSASLADTQYF	TGCAGTGCTAGTCTTGCAGATACGCAGTATTTT
TRBV5-3	TRBJ2-2	-	-	15	CASSLAGTNTGELFF	TGTGCCAGCTCACTGGCAGGGACGAACACCGGGGAGCTGTTTTTT
TRBV20-1	TRBJ1-2	TRBD1	-	13	CSARGDRDYGYTF	TGCAGTGCTAGAGGGGACAGGGACTATGGCTACACCTTC
TRBV12-3/TRBV12-4	TRBJ2-1	TRBD2	-	16	CARSLNSGGHYNEQFF	TGTGCCCGCAGTTTAAACAGCGGGGGCCACTACAATGAGCAGTTCTTC
TRBV7-2	TRBJ1-1	-	-	12	CASSPPGSEAFF	TGTGCCAGCAGTCCACCAGGGTCCGAAGCTTTCTTT
TRBV7-6	TRBJ1-2	-	-	11	CASSRGEGYTF	TGTGCCAGCAGCAGAGGAGAAGGCTACACCTTC
TRBV11-2	TRBJ2-2	TRBD1	many	15	CASSRTGTNTGELFF	TGTGCCAGCAGCAGGACAGGGACAAACACCGGGGAGCTGTTTTTT
TRBV29-1	TRBJ1-2	TRBD1	-	14	CSVEVTGAFYGYTF	TGCAGCGTTGAAGTGACAGGGGCCTTCTATGGCTACACCTTC
TRBV10-2	TRBJ2-7	-	-	12	CASSVGFDEQYF	TGCGCCAGCAGTGTAGGGTTTGACGAGCAGTACTTC
TRBV15	TRBJ2-3	-	-	13	CATSRDPRDTQYF	TGTGCCACCAGCAGGGACCCTCGGGATACGCAGTATTTT
TRBV10-3	TRBJ2-3	TRBD2	many	13	CAISRLAADTQYF	TGTGCCATCAGTCGACTAGCGGCAGATACGCAGTATTTT
TRBV29-1	TRBJ2-3	TRBD2	many	17	CSADGGGSEGHTDTQYF	TGCAGCGCCGACGGCGGCGGGAGTGAGGGGCACACAGATACGCAGTATTTT
TRBV10-3	TRBJ1-2	-	-	14	CAITGGGGLGGYTF	TGTGCCATCACCGGGGGCGGGGGGCTGGGCGGCTACACCTTC
TRBV6-1	TRBJ2-7	TRBD1	-	16	CASSTGTGGTAGEQYF	TGTGCCAGCAGTACCGGGACAGGGGGTACCGCGGGGGAGCAGTACTTC
TRBV7-9	TRBJ1-1	TRBD1	few	11	CASSLGQGAFF	TGTGCCAGCAGCTTAGGACAGGGGGCTTTCTTT
TRBV19	TRBJ2-5	TRBD2	-	14	CASSPGGSRETQYF	TGTGCCAGCAGCCCAGGCGGGAGTCGGGAGACCCAGTACTTC
TRBV20-1	TRBJ2-7	TRBD1	-	14	CSAPTGTGTYEQYF	TGCAGTGCTCCGACCGGGACAGGGACCTACGAGCAGTACTTC
TRBV7-2	TRBJ2-1	-	many	14	CASTRARGGGEQFF	TGTGCCAGCACCCGTGCTAGGGGGGGGGGTGAGCAGTTCTTC
TRBV19	TRBJ2-3	-	-	14	CASKGQSNTDTQYF	TGTGCCAGCAAAGGACAGTCGAACACAGATACGCAGTATTTT
TRBV4-1	TRBJ1-2	-	many	15	CASSQERGRYYGYTF	TGCGCCAGCAGCCAAGAAAGAGGCAGGTACTATGGCTACACCTTC
TRBV10-3	TRBJ1-2	-	many	11	CASGTDYGYTF	TGTGCCAGCGGGACGGACTATGGCTACACCTTC